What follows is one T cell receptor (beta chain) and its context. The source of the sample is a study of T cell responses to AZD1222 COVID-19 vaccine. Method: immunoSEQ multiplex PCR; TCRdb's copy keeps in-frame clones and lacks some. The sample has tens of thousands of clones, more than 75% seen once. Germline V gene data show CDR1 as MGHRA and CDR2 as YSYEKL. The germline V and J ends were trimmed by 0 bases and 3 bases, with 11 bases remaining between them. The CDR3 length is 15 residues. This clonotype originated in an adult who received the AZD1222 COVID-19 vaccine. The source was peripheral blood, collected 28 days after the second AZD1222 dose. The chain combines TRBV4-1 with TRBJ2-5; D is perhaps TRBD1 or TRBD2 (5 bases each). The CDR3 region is CASSQEGLGEETQYF. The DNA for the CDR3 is TGCGCCAGCAGCCAAGAAGGATTGGGGGAAGAGACCCAGTACTTC.